The rows below give T cell receptor beta chains drawn from one sample of a study of T cell responses to AZD1222 COVID-19 vaccine. Sequenced by immunoSEQ multiplex PCR; TCRdb stores in-frame clones only, minus some. The repertoire holds hundreds of thousands of clones, with almost 95% as singletons. The material was peripheral blood, obtained 28 days after the second AZD1222 dose. The receptors derive from an adult who received the AZD1222 COVID-19 vaccine. Both conserved end residues are part of each CDR3. D genes are given only for firm matches. Size is stated for part of the rows, as once, few or many counts, or as a class when the clone is expanded.

D	J	V	size	DNA	CDR3
NA	TRBJ2-2	TRBV7-2	NA	TGTGCCAGCAGCTTGGTTCACCAGAACACCGGGGAGCTGTTTTTT	CASSLVHQNTGELFF
TRBD1	TRBJ1-4	TRBV7-3	NA	TGTGCCAGCAGCCCGACAGGGAATGAAAAACTGTTTTTT	CASSPTGNEKLFF
NA	TRBJ1-6	TRBV19	NA	TGTGCCAGTCGTCGGGACCTGAATTCACCCCTCCACTTT	CASRRDLNSPLHF
TRBD1	TRBJ2-5	TRBV7-2	NA	TGTGCCAGCAGCGATAGACAGGGGAGAGAGACCCAGTACTTC	CASSDRQGRETQYF
TRBD2	TRBJ2-7	TRBV6-2/TRBV6-3	NA	TGTGCCAGCAGTCATAGCGGGAGGTCCTCCTACGAGCAGTACTTC	CASSHSGRSSYEQYF
NA	TRBJ2-2	TRBV7-3	few	TGTGCCAGCAGCTTTCCCCCCGGGGAGCTGTTTTTT	CASSFPPGELFF
NA	TRBJ2-5	TRBV10-2	NA	TGCGCCAGCAGTGACAGGGGGGGGACCCAGTACTTC	CASSDRGGTQYF
TRBD1	TRBJ2-2	TRBV9	NA	TGTGCCAGCAGCGCCCCGAGGACAGGGAAGGGCACCGGGGAGCTGTTTTTT	CASSAPRTGKGTGELFF
NA	TRBJ2-1	TRBV28	NA	TGTGCCACCGATTCAAGTCCCCTCTCCTACAATGAGCAGTTCTTC	CATDSSPLSYNEQFF
TRBD2	TRBJ2-1	TRBV3-1/TRBV3-2	NA	TGTGCCAGCAGCCATGCGCTAGCGGGCCTTCGGAATGAGCAGTTCTTC	CASSHALAGLRNEQFF
TRBD1	TRBJ1-6	TRBV4-1	NA	TGCGCCAGCAGCCGCCTCCCGGGACAGGGCGAATCACCCCTCCACTTT	CASSRLPGQGESPLHF
NA	TRBJ1-1	TRBV4-1	NA	TGCGCCAGCAGCGTGCAACCATTAGCGGGGAACACTGAAGCTTTCTTT	CASSVQPLAGNTEAFF
NA	TRBJ1-2	TRBV3-1/TRBV3-2	NA	TGTGCCAGCACCCTACAGGGAGCTAACTATGGCTACACCTTC	CASTLQGANYGYTF
NA	TRBJ1-6	TRBV5-4	NA	TGTGCCAGCAGCCGGTCCGAAGCCTCACCCCTCCACTTT	CASSRSEASPLHF
NA	TRBJ1-2	TRBV28	NA	TGTGCCAGCAGCCAGGACCATCGGAGGGGCTACACCTTC	CASSQDHRRGYTF
NA	TRBJ2-6	TRBV3-1/TRBV3-2	once	TGTGCCAGCAGCCAACTTCTAGGAGGGAAGTCTGGGGCCAACGTCCTGACTTTC	CASSQLLGGKSGANVLTF
NA	TRBJ1-3	TRBV5-1	NA	TGCGCCAGCAGCTTGGCCGGGGCCAGAGCAGGAAACACCATATATTTT	CASSLAGARAGNTIYF
NA	TRBJ2-1	TRBV10-3	NA	TGTGCCATCAGTGTGACCACAGGCCAGAGCTCCTACAATGAGCAGTTCTTC	CAISVTTGQSSYNEQFF
NA	TRBJ2-7	TRBV2	NA	TGTGCCAGCAGTTCTCCAAGGGCCTACGAGCAGTACTTC	CASSSPRAYEQYF
NA	TRBJ1-5	TRBV19	NA	TGTGCCAGTAGACTGACTTTATCTCAGCCCCAGCATTTT	CASRLTLSQPQHF
NA	TRBJ1-4	TRBV21-1	NA	TGTGCCTCGCTAGGGCTGACTGAAAAACTGTTTTTT	CASLGLTEKLFF
NA	TRBJ1-6	TRBV21-1	NA	TGTGCCAGCAGCAAAGGGGTGGGACGCCTCCTCAACTATAATTCACCCCTCCACTTT	CASSKGVGRLLNYNSPLHF
NA	TRBJ1-6	TRBV15	NA	TGTGCCACCAGCAGAGATGGGGCAGGGGATAATTCACCCCTCCACTTT	CATSRDGAGDNSPLHF
NA	TRBJ1-5	TRBV21-1	NA	TGTGCCAGCAGCCTACAGAGGGGTAGCAATCAGCCCCAGCATTTT	CASSLQRGSNQPQHF
NA	TRBJ2-2	TRBV5-1	NA	TGCGCCAGCAGCTTGGCCAGGGCGAACACCGGGGAGCTGTTTTTT	CASSLARANTGELFF
NA	TRBJ2-7	TRBV5-1	NA	TGCGCCAGCAGCTTGATTCTAGACTCCTACGAGCAGTACTTC	CASSLILDSYEQYF
TRBD1	TRBJ1-5	TRBV9	NA	TGTGCCAGCAGCGGAGGGGGACAGCCTAATCAGCCCCAGCATTTT	CASSGGGQPNQPQHF
TRBD2	TRBJ2-1	TRBV7-3	NA	TGTGCCAGCAGCTTAAATCCCCGGGAGGGCAGGAACAATGAGCAGTTCTTC	CASSLNPREGRNNEQFF
TRBD1	TRBJ2-7	TRBV5-1	NA	TGCGCCAGCAGCCCACAGGGGGCGGAATACTCCTACGAGCAGTACTTC	CASSPQGAEYSYEQYF
NA	TRBJ1-1	TRBV19	NA	TGTGCCAGTAGGCAGGGAGGAAGGGACACTGAAGCTTTCTTT	CASRQGGRDTEAFF
NA	TRBJ1-2	TRBV3-1/TRBV3-2	NA	TGTGCCAGCAGCTTTCGCCTGGAGGTGCTGGATGGCTACACCTTC	CASSFRLEVLDGYTF
TRBD2	TRBJ2-5	TRBV7-3	NA	TGTGCCAGCAGCTCTCGGACTAGCGGGGCGCCTATGGGGGGAGAGACCCAGTACTTC	CASSSRTSGAPMGGETQYF
NA	TRBJ1-1	TRBV5-1	NA	TGCGCCAGCAGCGATACCGGGACCCTGGGCACTGAAGCTTTCTTT	CASSDTGTLGTEAFF
NA	TRBJ2-2	TRBV4-1	NA	TGCGCCAGCAGCCAAGAGGCAGGATGGGGGCCCGGGGAGCTGTTTTTT	CASSQEAGWGPGELFF
NA	TRBJ1-6	TRBV5-1	NA	TGCGCCAGCAGCCCCGATGACGGGGGAGTTAATTCACCCCTCCACTTT	CASSPDDGGVNSPLHF
NA	TRBJ2-2	TRBV11-2	NA	TGTGCCAGCAGCTTAGTGGGGATACACACCGGGGAGCTGTTTTTT	CASSLVGIHTGELFF
TRBD1	TRBJ2-7	TRBV11-1	NA	TGTGCCAGCAGCGGTCCGGACAGGGGTGGTTGGTACTTC	CASSGPDRGGWYF
TRBD1	TRBJ1-2	TRBV4-1	NA	TGCGCCAGCAGCAAGGGGGCGGGAGGCTACACCTTC	CASSKGAGGYTF
TRBD1	TRBJ2-6	TRBV28	once	TGTGCCAGCAAGAACAGGGGGTCCGGGGCCAACGTCCTGACTTTC	CASKNRGSGANVLTF